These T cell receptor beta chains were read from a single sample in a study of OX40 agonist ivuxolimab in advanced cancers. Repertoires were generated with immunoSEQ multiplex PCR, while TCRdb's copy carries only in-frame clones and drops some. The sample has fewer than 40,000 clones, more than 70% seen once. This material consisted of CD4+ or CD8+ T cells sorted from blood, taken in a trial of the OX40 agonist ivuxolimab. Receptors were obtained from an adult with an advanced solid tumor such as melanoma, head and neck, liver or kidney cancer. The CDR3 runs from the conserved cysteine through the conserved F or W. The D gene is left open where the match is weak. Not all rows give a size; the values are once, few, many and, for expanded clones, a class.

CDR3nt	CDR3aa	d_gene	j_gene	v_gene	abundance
TGTGCCAGCAGTGATCCTACTACCCTCCAGGAGACCCAGTACTTC	CASSDPTTLQETQYF	.	TRBJ2-5	TRBV25-1	.
TGTGCCAGCTCACCCAATGGACTAGCGGGAGAGTTGTACTTC	CASSPNGLAGELYF	TRBD2	TRBJ2-7	TRBV18	.
TGTGCCAGCAGCTTAGATTACCGCCGGGGAATCGGCTACACCTTC	CASSLDYRRGIGYTF	.	TRBJ1-2	TRBV7-2	.
TGTGCCAGCAGGATGACGACAGGGTCGGGCACTGAAGCTTTCTTT	CASRMTTGSGTEAFF	TRBD1	TRBJ1-1	TRBV5-5	.
TGTGCCAGCAGTCGTACAGGGGGCGGGGAGACCCAGTACTTC	CASSRTGGGETQYF	TRBD1	TRBJ2-5	TRBV28	few
TGCGCCAGCAGCTTGTTACGACAGGGGGGCTCCTACGAGCAGTACTTC	CASSLLRQGGSYEQYF	TRBD1	TRBJ2-7	TRBV5-1	.
TGTGCCCATAACCCCGGGACACATACTGCGGGCTACACCTTC	CAHNPGTHTAGYTF	.	TRBJ1-2	TRBV28	once
TGCGCCAGCAGCTCCCCCGGGGGGACAGGGGGAAATACGCAGTATTTT	CASSSPGGTGGNTQYF	TRBD1	TRBJ2-3	TRBV10-1	.
TGCGCCAGCAGCTTGGCTGGGACACTAACGGACACCATATATTTT	CASSLAGTLTDTIYF	.	TRBJ1-3	TRBV5-1	.
TGTGCCAGCAGCACCCCGATTCTCCCAGGTGGCTACACCTTC	CASSTPILPGGYTF	.	TRBJ1-2	TRBV5-4	.
TGCAGCGTTGATCTCCGCGGGACACGACTGTATTTT	CSVDLRGTRLYF	.	TRBJ2-3	TRBV29-1	.
TGTGCCAGTAGTTTCGTAAATGGCTACACCTTC	CASSFVNGYTF	.	TRBJ1-2	TRBV19	.
TGTGCCTGGAGTGGTAGCGGAGAAAACATTCAGTACTTC	CAWSGSGENIQYF	.	TRBJ2-4	TRBV30	.
TGTGCCAGCTGGACTGGTGGGAACACTGAAGCTTTCTTT	CASWTGGNTEAFF	.	TRBJ1-1	TRBV6-1	.
TGTGCCAGCAGCTTATTAGGCGGGAGTCGCCGGCACACAGATACGCAGTATTTT	CASSLLGGSRRHTDTQYF	TRBD2	TRBJ2-3	TRBV7-3	few
TGTGCCAGCAGCGTAGGAACTAGCGGGGCCTACAATGAGCAGTTCTTC	CASSVGTSGAYNEQFF	TRBD2	TRBJ2-1	TRBV9	.
TGTGCCAGCAGCTTGAGGGGGACGAACACCGGGGAGCTGTTTTTT	CASSLRGTNTGELFF	.	TRBJ2-2	TRBV7-2	.
TGCAGCGTTGCCCCTGACGGAGGTCTAATCTACGAGCAGTACTTC	CSVAPDGGLIYEQYF	.	TRBJ2-7	TRBV29-1	.
TGTGCCAGCACTAGCGAGAGAGTTGCCGGGGAGCTGTTTTTT	CASTSERVAGELFF	.	TRBJ2-2	TRBV2	.
TGTGCCAGCAGTGAAGGGGGTAGCTCCTATAATTCACCCCTCCACTTT	CASSEGGSSYNSPLHF	.	TRBJ1-6	TRBV2	.
TGTGCCAGCAGTCCGCCTCACGCAAACACCATATATTTT	CASSPPHANTIYF	.	TRBJ1-3	TRBV28	.
TGTGCCAGCAGCCCCACAAGGGGTGAGCAGTTCTTC	CASSPTRGEQFF	.	TRBJ2-1	TRBV5-6	.
TGTGCCAGCAGCGCCTCGAAGGGGAGCCCAGGGAATGAGCAGTTCTTC	CASSASKGSPGNEQFF	.	TRBJ2-1	TRBV7-9	.